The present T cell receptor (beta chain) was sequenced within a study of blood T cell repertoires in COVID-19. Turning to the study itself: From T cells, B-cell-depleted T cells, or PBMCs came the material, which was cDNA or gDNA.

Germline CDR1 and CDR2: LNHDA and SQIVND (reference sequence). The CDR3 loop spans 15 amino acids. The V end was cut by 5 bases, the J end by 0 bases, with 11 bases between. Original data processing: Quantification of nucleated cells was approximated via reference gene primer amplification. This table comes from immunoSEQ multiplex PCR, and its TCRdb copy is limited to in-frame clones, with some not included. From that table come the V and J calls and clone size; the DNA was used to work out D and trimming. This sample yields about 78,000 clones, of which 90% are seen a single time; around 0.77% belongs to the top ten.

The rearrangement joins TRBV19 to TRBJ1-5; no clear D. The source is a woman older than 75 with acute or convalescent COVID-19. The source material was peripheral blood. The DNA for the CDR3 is TGTGCCAGTAGTCCCCCCGGGGTTAGCAATCAGCCCCAGCATTTT. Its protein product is CASSPPGVSNQPQHF.